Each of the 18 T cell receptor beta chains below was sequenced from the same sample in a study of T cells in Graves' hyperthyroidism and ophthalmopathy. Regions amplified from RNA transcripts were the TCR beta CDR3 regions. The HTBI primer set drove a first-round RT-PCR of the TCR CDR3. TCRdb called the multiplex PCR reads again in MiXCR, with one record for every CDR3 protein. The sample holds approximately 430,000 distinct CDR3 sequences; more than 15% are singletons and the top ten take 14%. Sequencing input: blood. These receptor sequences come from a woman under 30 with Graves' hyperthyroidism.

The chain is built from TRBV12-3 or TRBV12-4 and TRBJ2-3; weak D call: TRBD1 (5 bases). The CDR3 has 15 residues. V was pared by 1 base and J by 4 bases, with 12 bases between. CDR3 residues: CASSLDLGPPDTQYF. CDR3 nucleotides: TGTGCCAGCAGTTTAGATTTGGGGCCCCCAGATACGCAGTATTTT.

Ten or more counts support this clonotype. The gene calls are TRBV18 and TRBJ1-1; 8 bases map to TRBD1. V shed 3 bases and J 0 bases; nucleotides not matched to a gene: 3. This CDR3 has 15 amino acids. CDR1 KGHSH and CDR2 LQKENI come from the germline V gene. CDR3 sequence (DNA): TGTGCCAGCTCACCCCTGGACAGGGTGAACACTGAAGCTTTCTTT. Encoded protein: CASSPLDRVNTEAFF. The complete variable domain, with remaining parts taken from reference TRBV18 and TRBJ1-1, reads NAGVMQNPRHLVRRRGQEARLRCSPMKGHSHVYWYRQLPEEGLKFMVYLQKENIIDESGMPKERFSAEFPKEGPSILRIQQVVRGDSAAYFCASSPLDRVNTEAFFGQGTRLTVV.

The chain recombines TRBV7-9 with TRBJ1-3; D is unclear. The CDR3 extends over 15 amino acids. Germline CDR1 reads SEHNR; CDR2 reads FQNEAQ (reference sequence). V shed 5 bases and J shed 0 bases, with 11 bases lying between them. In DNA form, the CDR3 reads TGTGCCAGCAGCCCCCTCGGGTTCTCTGGAAACACCATATATTTT. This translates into CASSPLGFSGNTIYF.

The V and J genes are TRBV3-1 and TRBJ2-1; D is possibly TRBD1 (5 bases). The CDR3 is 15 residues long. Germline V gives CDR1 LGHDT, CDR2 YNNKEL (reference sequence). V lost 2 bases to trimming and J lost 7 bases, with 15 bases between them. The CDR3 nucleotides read TGTGCCAGCAGCCAATTTATCAGGGATGGGAATGAGCAGTTCTTC. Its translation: CASSQFIRDGNEQFF.

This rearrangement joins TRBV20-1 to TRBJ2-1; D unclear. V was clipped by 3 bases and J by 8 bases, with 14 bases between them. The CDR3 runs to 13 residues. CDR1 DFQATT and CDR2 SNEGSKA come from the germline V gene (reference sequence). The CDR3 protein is CSASKGSPHEQFF. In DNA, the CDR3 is TGCAGTGCTAGTAAAGGGTCCCCCCATGAGCAGTTCTTC.

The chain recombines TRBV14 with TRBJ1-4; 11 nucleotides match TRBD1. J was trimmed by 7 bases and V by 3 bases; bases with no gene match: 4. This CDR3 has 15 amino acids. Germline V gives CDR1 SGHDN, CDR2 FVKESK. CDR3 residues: CASSHGTGGAEKLFF. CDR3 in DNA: TGTGCCAGCAGCCACGGGACAGGGGGGGCTGAAAAACTGTTTTTT.

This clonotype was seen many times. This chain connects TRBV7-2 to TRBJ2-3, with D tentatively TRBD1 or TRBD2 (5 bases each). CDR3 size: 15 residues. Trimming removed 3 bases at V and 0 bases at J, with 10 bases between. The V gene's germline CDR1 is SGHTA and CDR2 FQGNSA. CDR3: CASSFQGVSTDTQYF. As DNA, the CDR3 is TGTGCCAGCAGCTTCCAGGGAGTAAGCACAGATACGCAGTATTTT. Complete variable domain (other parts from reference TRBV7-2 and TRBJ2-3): GAGVSQSPSNKVTEKGKDVELRCDPISGHTALYWYRQSLGQGLEFLIYFQGNSAPDKSGLPSDRFSAERTGGSVSTLTIQRTQQEDSAVYLCASSFQGVSTDTQYFGPGTRLTVL.

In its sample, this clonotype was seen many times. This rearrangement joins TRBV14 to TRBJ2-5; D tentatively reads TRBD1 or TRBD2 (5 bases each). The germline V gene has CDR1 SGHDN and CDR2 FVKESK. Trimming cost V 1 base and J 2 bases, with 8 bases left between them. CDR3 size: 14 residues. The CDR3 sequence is CASSQVGTQETQYF. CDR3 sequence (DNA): TGTGCCAGCAGCCAAGTCGGGACGCAAGAGACCCAGTACTTC.

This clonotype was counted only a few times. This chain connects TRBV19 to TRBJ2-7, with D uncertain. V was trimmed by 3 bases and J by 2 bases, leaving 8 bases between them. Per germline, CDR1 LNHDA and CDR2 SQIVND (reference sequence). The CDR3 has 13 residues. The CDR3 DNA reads TGTGCCAGTAGTATCGACCGAGCCTACGAGCAGTACTTC. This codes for CASSIDRAYEQYF.

CDR3 sequence reads: CASSSATSGSLNEQFF. As DNA, the CDR3 is TGTGCCAGCAGCTCCGCGACTAGCGGGAGCCTCAATGAGCAGTTCTTC. The chain has TRBV7-9 and TRBJ2-1, with 12 bases that match TRBD2. CDR1 is SEHNR and CDR2 is FQNEAQ in the germline V gene (reference sequence). The V and J ends lost 4 bases and 6 bases, in that order; junction bases with no gene match: 7. CDR3 length: 16 residues.

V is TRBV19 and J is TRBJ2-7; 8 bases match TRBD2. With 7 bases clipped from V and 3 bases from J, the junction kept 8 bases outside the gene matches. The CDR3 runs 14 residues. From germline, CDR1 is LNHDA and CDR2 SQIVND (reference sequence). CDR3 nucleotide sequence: TGTGCCAGTACCGCGGCGAGCGGGAGCTACGAGCAGTACTTC. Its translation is CASTAASGSYEQYF.

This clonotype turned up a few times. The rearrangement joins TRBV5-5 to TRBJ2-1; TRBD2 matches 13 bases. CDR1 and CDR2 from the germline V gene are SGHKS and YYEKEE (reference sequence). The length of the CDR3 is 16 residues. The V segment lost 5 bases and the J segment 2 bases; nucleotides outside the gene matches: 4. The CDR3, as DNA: TGTGCCAGCAGTCATGGGACTAGCGGGGCCTACAATGAGCAGTTCTTC. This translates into CASSHGTSGAYNEQFF.

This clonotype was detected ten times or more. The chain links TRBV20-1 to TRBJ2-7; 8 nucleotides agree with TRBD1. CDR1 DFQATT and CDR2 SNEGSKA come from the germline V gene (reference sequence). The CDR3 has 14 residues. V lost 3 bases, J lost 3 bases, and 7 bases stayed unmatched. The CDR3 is CSARGQVSSYEQYF. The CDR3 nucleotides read TGCAGTGCTAGGGGACAGGTTAGCAGCTACGAGCAGTACTTC.

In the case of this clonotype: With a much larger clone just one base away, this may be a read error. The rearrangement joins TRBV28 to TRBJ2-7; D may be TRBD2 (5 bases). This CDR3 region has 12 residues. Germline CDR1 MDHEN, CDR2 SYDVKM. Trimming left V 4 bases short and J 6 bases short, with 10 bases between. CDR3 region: CASSSPRVEQYF. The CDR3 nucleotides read TGTGCCAGCAGTTCCCCGCGGGTCGAGCAGTACTTC.

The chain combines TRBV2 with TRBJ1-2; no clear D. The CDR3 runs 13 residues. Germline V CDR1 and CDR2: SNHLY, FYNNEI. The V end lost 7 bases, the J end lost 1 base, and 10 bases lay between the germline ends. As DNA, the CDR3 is TGTGCCAGCACCCCTCAGATTAACTATGGCTACACCTTC. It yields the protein CASTPQINYGYTF.

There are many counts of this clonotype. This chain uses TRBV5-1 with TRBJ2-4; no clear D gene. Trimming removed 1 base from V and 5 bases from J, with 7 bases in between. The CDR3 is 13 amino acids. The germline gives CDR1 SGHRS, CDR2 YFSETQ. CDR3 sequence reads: CASSLRSENIQYF. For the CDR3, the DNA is TGCGCCAGCAGCTTGAGGTCAGAAAACATTCAGTACTTC.

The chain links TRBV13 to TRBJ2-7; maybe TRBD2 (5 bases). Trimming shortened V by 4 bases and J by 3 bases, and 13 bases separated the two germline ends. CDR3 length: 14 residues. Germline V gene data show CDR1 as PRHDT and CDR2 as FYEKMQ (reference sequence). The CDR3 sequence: CASSWASSYYEQYF. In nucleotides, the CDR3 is TGTGCCAGCAGCTGGGCTAGCAGCTACTACGAGCAGTACTTC.

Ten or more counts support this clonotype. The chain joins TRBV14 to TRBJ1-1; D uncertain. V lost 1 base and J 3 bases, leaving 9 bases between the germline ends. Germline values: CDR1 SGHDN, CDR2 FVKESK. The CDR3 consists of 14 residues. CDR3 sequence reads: CASSQVDSYTEAFF. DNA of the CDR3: TGTGCCAGCAGCCAAGTGGACTCGTACACTGAAGCTTTCTTT.